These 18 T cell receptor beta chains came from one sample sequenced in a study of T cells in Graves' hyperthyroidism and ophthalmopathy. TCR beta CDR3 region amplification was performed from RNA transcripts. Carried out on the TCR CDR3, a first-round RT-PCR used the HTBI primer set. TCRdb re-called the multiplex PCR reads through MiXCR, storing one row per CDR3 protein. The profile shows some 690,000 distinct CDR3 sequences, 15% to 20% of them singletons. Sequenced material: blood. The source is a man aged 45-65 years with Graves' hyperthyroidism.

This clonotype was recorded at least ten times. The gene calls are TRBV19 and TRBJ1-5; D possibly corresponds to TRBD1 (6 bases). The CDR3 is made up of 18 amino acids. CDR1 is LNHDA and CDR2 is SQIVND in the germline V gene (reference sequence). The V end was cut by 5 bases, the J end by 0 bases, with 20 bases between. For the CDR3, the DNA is TGTGCCAGTAGTCCATCGGGACAAACGCTATATAGCAATCAGCCCCAGCATTTT. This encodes CASSPSGQTLYSNQPQHF.

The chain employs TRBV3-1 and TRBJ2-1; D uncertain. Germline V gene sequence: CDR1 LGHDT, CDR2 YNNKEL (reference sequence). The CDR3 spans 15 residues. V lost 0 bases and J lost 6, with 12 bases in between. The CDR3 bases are TGTGCCAGCAGCCAAGATGCGATGCCGCGCAATGAGCAGTTCTTC. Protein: CASSQDAMPRNEQFF.

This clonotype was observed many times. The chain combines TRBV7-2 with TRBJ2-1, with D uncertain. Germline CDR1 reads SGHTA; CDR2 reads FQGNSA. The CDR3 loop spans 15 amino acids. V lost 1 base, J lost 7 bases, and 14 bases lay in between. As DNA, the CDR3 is TGTGCCAGCAGCTTAGTTGTGACCCGAGATAATGAGCAGTTCTTC. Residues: CASSLVVTRDNEQFF.

The CDR3 reads CASGDSHTDTQYF. In DNA, the CDR3 is TGCGCCAGCGGGGACAGCCACACAGATACGCAGTATTTT. V is TRBV10-2 and J is TRBJ2-3; 7 bases align to TRBD1. V gave up 8 bases and J gave up 2 bases; unmatched junction bases: 4. This CDR3 region has 13 residues. Germline CDR1 is WSHSY and CDR2 is SAAADI.

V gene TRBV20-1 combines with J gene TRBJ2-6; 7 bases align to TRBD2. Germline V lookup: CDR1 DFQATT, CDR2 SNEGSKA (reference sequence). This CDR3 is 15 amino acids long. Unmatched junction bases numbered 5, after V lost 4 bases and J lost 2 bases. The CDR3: CSAIVGGPGANVLTF. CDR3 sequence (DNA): TGCAGTGCTATAGTGGGAGGGCCTGGGGCCAACGTCCTGACTTTC.

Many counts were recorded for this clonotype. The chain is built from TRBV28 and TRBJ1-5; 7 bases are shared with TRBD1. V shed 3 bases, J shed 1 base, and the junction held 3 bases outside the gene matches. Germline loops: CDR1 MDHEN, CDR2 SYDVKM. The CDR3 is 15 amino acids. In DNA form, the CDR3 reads TGTGCCAGCAGTTTCGGGACAGCGAGCAATCAGCCCCAGCATTTT. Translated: CASSFGTASNQPQHF.

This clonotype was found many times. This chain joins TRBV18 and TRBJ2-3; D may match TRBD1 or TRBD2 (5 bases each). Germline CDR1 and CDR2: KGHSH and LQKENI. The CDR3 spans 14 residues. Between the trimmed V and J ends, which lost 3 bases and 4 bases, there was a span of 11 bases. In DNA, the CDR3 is TGTGCCAGCTCACCTTCGGGGCACGCAGATACGCAGTATTTT. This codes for CASSPSGHADTQYF.

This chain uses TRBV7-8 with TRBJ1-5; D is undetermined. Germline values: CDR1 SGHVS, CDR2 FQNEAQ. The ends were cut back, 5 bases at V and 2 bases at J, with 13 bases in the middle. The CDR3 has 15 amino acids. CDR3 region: CASSQTGAGNQPQHF. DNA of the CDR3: TGTGCCAGCAGCCAGACGGGAGCAGGCAATCAGCCCCAGCATTTT.

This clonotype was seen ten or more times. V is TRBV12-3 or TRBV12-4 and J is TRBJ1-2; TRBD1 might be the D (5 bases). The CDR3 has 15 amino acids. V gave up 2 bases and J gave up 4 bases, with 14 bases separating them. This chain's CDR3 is CASSLTGNSAYGYTF. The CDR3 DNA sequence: TGTGCCAGCAGTTTAACAGGCAACTCCGCCTATGGCTACACCTTC.

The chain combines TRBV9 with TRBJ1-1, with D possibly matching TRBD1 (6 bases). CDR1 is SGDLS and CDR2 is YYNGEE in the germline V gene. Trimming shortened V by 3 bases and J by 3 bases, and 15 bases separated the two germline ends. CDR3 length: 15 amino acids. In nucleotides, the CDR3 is TGTGCCAGCAGCGGCAATACAGGGTGGGACACTGAAGCTTTCTTT. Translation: CASSGNTGWDTEAFF.

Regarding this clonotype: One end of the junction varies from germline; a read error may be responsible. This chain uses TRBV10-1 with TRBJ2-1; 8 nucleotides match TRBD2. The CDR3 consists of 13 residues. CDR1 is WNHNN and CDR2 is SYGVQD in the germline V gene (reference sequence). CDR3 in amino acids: CARSDGGDNEQFF. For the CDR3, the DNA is TGCGCCAGAAGTGACGGGGGGGACAATGAGCAGTTCTTC.

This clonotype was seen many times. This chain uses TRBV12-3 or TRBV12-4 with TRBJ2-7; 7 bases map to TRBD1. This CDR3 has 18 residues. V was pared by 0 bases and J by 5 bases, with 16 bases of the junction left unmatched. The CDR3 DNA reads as TGTGCCAGCAGTTTAGCGCAATTCCCGGGACAGTTGATCAACGAGCAGTACTTC. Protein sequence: CASSLAQFPGQLINEQYF.

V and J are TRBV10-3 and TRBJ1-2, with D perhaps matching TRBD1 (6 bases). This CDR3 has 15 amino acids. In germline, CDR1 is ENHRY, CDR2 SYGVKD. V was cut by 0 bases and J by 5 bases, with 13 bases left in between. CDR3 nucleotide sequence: TGTGCCATCAGTGAGTCAGTGGGGGACACATATGGCTACACCTTC. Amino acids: CAISESVGDTYGYTF.

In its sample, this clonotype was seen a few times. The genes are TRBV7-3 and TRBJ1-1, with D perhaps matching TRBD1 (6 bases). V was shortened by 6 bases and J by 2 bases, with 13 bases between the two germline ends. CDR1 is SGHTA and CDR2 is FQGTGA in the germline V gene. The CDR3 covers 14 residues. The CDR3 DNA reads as TGTGCCAGCAGACCAGACAGGTTCAACACTGAAGCTTTCTTT. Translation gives CASRPDRFNTEAFF.

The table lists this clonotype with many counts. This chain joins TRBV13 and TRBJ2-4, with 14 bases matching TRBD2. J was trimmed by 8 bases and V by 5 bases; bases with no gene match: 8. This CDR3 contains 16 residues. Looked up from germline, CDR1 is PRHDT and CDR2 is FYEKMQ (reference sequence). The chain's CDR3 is CASSPSGTSGSYIQYF. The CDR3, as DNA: TGTGCCAGCAGCCCGAGTGGGACTAGCGGGAGTTACATTCAGTACTTC.

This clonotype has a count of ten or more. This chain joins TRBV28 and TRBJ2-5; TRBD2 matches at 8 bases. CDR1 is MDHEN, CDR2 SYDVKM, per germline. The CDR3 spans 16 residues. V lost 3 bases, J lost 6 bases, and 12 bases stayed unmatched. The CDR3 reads CASSLDSGLAKQTQYF. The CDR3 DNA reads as TGTGCCAGCAGTTTGGATTCCGGACTAGCTAAGCAGACCCAGTACTTC.

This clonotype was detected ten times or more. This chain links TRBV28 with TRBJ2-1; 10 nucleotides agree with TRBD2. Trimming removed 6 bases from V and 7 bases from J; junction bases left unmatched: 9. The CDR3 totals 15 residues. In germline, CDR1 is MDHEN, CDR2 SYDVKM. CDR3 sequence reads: CASRQASSGSNEQFF. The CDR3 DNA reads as TGTGCCAGCAGGCAAGCTTCTAGCGGGAGTAATGAGCAGTTCTTC.

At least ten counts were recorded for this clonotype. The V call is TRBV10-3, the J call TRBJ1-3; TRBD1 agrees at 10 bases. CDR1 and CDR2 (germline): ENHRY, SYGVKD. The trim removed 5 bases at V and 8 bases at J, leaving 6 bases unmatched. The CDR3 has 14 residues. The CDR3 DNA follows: TGTGCCATCAGTCACGGGACAGGGGAGGACACCATATATTTT. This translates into CAISHGTGEDTIYF.